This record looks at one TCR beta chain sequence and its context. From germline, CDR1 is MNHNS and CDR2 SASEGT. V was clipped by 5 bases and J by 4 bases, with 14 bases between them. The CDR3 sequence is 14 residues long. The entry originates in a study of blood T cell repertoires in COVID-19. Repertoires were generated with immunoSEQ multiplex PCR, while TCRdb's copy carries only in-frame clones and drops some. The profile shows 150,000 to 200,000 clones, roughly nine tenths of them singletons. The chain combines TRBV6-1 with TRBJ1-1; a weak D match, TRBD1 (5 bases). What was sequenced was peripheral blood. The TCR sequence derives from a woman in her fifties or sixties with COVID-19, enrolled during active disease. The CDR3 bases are TGTGCCAGCAGTCTGACAGACGGGAGCACTGAAGCTTTCTTT. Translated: CASSLTDGSTEAFF.